This T cell receptor beta chain was recorded in a study of graft-versus-host responses after intestinal transplantation. Across the whole study: Recipients had transplants, and these were multivisceral, liver-intestinal, or isolated intestinal. Study results and caveats: Among recipient marrow samples, GvH clones were found; some appeared first in ileum or blood. High graft-versus-host to host-versus-graft clonal ratios were seen in allografts of patients with graft-donor T cell macrochimerism.

Clones were sequenced by immunoSEQ multiplex PCR, and TCRdb holds only the in-frame ones, with some missing. The profile shows under 25,000 clones, roughly 82% of them singletons. The CDR3 covers 14 residues. Per germline, CDR1 SEHNR and CDR2 FQNEAQ (reference sequence). V was pared by 4 bases and J by 6 bases, with 5 bases of the junction left unmatched. Remarks on this clone: Its antigen is as yet unknown.

The rearrangement uses TRBV7-9 and TRBJ2-1; the match to TRBD2 covers 8 bases. This receptor was taken from a human donor who was the organ donor for an intestinal transplant. This specimen consisted of unstimulated CD8+ T cells sorted from spleen or lymph node cells, obtained before transplant. The CDR3 DNA reads as TGTGCCAGCAGCTCGCGGGGGGCACTCAATGAGCAGTTCTTC. It specifies CASSSRGALNEQFF. Looking up the rest from reference TRBV7-9 and TRBJ2-1 gives the full variable domain: DTGVSQNPRHKITKRGQNVTFRCDPISEHNRLYWYRQTLGQGPEFLTYFQNEAQLEKSRLLSDRFSAERPKGSFSTLEIQRTEQGDSAMYLCASSSRGALNEQFFGPGTRLTVL.